The 4 T cell receptor beta chains listed next were all sequenced from one sample in a study of metastatic and nonmetastatic thyroid tumors. TCRdb called clones again from the PCR reads with MiXCR. The repertoire has some 19,000 clones, around a third of them found once; the top ten carry 20% to 25%. No patient had received any treatment before thyroid surgery. The source material was adjacent normal tissue. The receptors shown here come from a female donor with papillary thyroid cancer or a benign thyroid nodule (not recorded which). Some clones in this sample may be carry-over from other donors' samples.

The chain carries TRBV20-1 and TRBJ1-2, with 10 bases aligning to TRBD1. Germline loops: CDR1 DFQATT, CDR2 SNEGSKA (reference sequence). The J segment lost 7 bases and the V segment lost 4 bases, leaving 12 bases of the junction unmatched. This CDR3 contains 15 residues. The CDR3 is CSAKILGTGDRGYTF. The DNA for the CDR3 is TGCAGTGCTAAGATCCTCGGGACAGGGGATCGTGGCTACACCTTC.

This clone was seen just once. The genes are TRBV3-1 and TRBJ2-5, with 11 bases fitting TRBD1. CDR3 length: 17 residues. Trimming took 1 base from V and 4 from J; bases not matched to a gene: 8. CDR1 is LGHDT, CDR2 YNNKEL, per germline (reference sequence). The CDR3 protein is CASSQAYTGTGGETQYF. The CDR3 DNA follows: TGTGCCAGCAGCCAAGCCTACACCGGGACAGGGGGAGAGACCCAGTACTTC.

V usage is TRBV18 and J usage is TRBJ2-3; 9 bases are a match to TRBD2. CDR1 and CDR2 from the germline V gene are KGHSH and LQKENI. CDR3 length: 15 amino acids. The V and J ends lost 3 bases and 3 bases, in that order; junction bases with no gene match: 4. Here the CDR3 reads CASSPGLALTDTQYF. In DNA, the CDR3 is TGTGCCAGCTCACCTGGACTAGCGCTAACAGATACGCAGTATTTT.

This clone was counted between two and nine times. The chain recombines TRBV6-1 with TRBJ1-1; D not resolved. V lost 4 bases and J 1 base, leaving 10 bases between the germline ends. Germline CDR1 and CDR2: MNHNS and SASEGT. The CDR3 runs to 14 residues. CDR3 amino acids: CASSVTITNTEAFF. The CDR3 bases are TGTGCCAGCAGTGTCACGATCACGAACACTGAAGCTTTCTTT.